This T cell receptor (beta chain) was sequenced during a study of blood T cells in healthy people across ages (dated by TCRdb to the mid-2010s). Regarding the study in general: In model experiments, template switching captured roughly one uniquely barcoded TCR beta cDNA molecule for every two T cells. The study measured age-related changes in TCR beta repertoire diversity using deep sequencing normalized with unique cDNA molecular identifiers. Four age groups were formed from the donors: young (average approximately 15 years), middle-aged (approximately 41), aged (62) and long-lived (about 75). To avoid experimental bias, donors of different ages were distributed randomly across sequencing lanes. The study analyzed two additional independent replicas of 1 million unique cDNA reads from the same blood draw for two donors, one aged 18 to 29 and one aged 80 or older.

The paper's findings and limits, for the study overall: A strong correlation was found between observed TCR beta diversity and the percentage of naive T cells measured by flow cytometry. Conclusive comparison of naive and antigen-experienced compartments was prevented by the profiling of bulk unsorted PBMCs. The long-lived group showed more naive CD4+ T cells, fewer expanded clones and increased TCR diversity than the aged group, suggesting age selection. Observed TCR beta diversity per million T cells fell roughly linearly with age, and a significant reduction was already apparent by age approximately 40. Total diversity estimates from one million sequenced T cells were considered lower bounds and underestimates. The CMV infection status of donors was not known, potentially confounding age-related changes in expanded clonotypes.

Libraries were built with 5' RACE. For sequencing, an Illumina HiSeq 2500 was employed. A second roughly 7 to 11 cycle PCR used a sample-barcoded 5' primer and a J-beta primer mix. Each TCR beta cDNA molecule received a unique molecular identifier from a template-switch 5' adaptor carrying 12 random nucleotides. At least 2.5 million CDR3-containing paired-end reads were obtained from each sample. All of the RNA was converted into first-strand cDNA using the Mint cDNA synthesis kit, with a TRBC-specific oligonucleotide serving as the primer. Following uracil-DNA glycosylase treatment, a first 18-cycle PCR with universal primers M1SS and BC2_uni_R was performed on all cDNA. The study's processing was this. Each sample was normalized by randomly selecting 1 million high-quality reads, each carrying a distinct molecular identifier. Reads with shared molecular identifiers were discarded instead of being binned into consensus sequences. MiTCR, set to a Q25 quality threshold and the strictest error-elimination algorithm, was used for CDR3 identification, clonotype clustering and error correction. A nonparametric unseen species model with Euler transformation was used to estimate a lower bound on total TCR beta diversity. TCRdb ran its own pipeline on the public reads, namely fastp trimming at Q25 and MiXCR clone calling, and kept in-frame beta chains. Entries are consolidated by CDR3 protein sequence, retaining the most common genes and DNA. The V and J calls were determined by TCRdb, not by the authors. The sample profile shows 950,000 to 1,200,000 distinct CDR3 sequences; 35% to 45% of them were found once. The top ten hold about 12% of the sample.

This clonotype has just a few counts. The target of this receptor is not known. Per-nucleotide qualities are absent, and no much larger clonotype sits a single base away. The germline V gene specifies ENHRY as CDR1 and SYGVKD as CDR2. V is pruned by 2 bases and J by 6 bases, leaving 9 bases of the junction without a gene match. CDR3 length: 17 amino acids, cysteine to phenylalanine. The retained sequence is limited to the CDR3, 51 bases, with the frame set at the first base. Donors were under 40 systemically healthy Caucasian individuals from Russia aged 6 to 90 years. Each donor gave approximately 9.3 milliliters of peripheral blood, collected into EDTA-treated Vacutainer tubes. Ficoll-Paque density-gradient centrifugation was used to isolate PBMCs, with at least 6.5 million per sample. Trizol reagent was used to extract total RNA from the PBMCs, yielding at least 5 micrograms per sample. For every donor, an aliquot of PBMCs went through flow cytometry to measure the percentages of naive CD45RAhigh/CD27high T cells.

The rearrangement joined TRBV10-3 to TRBJ2-3; 12 of the junction bases match TRBD2. This TCR derives from a man younger than 35 in good health. The sequenced sample consisted of blood. The CDR3 reads as follows: CAISEKSSGGALDTQYF. Here is the DNA: TGTGCCATCAGTGAGAAGTCTAGCGGGGGGGCACTGGATACGCAGTATTTT.